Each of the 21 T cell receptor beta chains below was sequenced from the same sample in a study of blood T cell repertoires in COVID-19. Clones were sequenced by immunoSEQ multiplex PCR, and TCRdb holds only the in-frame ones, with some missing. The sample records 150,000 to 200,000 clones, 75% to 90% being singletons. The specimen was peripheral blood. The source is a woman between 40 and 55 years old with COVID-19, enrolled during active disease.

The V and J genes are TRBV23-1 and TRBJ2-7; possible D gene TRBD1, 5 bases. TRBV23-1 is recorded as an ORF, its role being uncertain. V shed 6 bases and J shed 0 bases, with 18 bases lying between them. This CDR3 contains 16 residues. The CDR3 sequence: CASRPKGCQSSYEQYF. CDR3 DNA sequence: TGCGCCAGCAGACCAAAGGGGTGCCAGAGCTCCTACGAGCAGTACTTC.

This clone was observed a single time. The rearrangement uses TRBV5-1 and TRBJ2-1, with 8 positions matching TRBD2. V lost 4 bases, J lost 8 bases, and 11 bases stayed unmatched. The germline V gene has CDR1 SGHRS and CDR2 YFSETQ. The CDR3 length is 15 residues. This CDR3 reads CASSPQPVGGDEQFF. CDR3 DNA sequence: TGCGCCAGCAGCCCACAGCCGGTCGGGGGGGATGAGCAGTTCTTC.

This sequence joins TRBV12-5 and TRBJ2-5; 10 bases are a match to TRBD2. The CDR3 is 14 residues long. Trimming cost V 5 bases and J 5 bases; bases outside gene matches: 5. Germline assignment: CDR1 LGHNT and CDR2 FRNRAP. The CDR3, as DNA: TGTGCTAGTGGTATAAGCGGGGGGGCGGAGACCCAGTACTTC. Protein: CASGISGGAETQYF.

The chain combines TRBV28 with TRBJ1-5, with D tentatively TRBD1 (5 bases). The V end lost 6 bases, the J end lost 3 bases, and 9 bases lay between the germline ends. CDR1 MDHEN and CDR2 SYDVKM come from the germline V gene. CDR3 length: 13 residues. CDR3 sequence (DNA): TGTGCCAGCAGCGGGACTTTCAATCAGCCCCAGCATTTT. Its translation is CASSGTFNQPQHF.

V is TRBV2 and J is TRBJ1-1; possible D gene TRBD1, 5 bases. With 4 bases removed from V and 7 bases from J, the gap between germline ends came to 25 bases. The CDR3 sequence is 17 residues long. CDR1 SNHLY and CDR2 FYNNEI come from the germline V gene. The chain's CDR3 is CASSVPLGGGFGFEAFF. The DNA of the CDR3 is TGTGCCAGCAGTGTACCCTTGGGCGGGGGGTTTGGATTTGAAGCTTTCTTT. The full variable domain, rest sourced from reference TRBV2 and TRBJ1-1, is EPEVTQTPSHQVTQMGQEVILRCVPISNHLYFYWYRQILGQKVEFLVSFYNNEISEKSEIFDDQFSVERPDGSNFTLKIRSTKLEDSAMYFCASSVPLGGGFGFEAFFGQGTRLTVV.

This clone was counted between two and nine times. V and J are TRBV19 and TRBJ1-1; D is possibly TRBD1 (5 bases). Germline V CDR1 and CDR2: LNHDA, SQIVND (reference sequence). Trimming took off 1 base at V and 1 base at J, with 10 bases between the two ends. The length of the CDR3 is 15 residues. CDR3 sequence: CASSIGGRENTEAFF. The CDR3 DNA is TGTGCCAGTAGTATAGGGGGCAGGGAGAACACTGAAGCTTTCTTT.

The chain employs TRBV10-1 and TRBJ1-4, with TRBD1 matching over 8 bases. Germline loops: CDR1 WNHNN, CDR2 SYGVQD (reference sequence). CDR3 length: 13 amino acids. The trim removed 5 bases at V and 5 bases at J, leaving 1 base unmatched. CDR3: CASSRTGNEKLFF. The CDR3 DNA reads TGCGCCAGCAGTAGGACAGGGAATGAAAAACTGTTTTTT.

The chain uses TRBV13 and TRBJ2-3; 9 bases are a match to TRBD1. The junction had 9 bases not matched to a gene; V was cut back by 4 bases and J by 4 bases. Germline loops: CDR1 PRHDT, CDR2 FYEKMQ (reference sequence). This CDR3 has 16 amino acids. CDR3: CASSSNRDRVPDTQYF. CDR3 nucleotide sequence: TGTGCCAGCAGCTCCAACCGGGACAGGGTCCCAGATACGCAGTATTTT.

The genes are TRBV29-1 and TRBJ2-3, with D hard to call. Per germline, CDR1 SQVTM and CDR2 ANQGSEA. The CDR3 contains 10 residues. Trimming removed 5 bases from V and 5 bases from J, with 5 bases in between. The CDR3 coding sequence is TGCAGCGTTTTTATAGATACGCAGTATTTT. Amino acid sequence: CSVFIDTQYF.

In DNA form, the CDR3 reads TGCAGCGTAGTCCCTCGTCAGGGGGCGAAAGAGCAGTACTTC. Translation: CSVVPRQGAKEQYF. The chain is built from TRBV29-1 and TRBJ2-7; 8 bases are a match to TRBD1. There are 14 residues in the CDR3. CDR1 SQVTM and CDR2 ANQGSEA come from the germline V gene. J was trimmed by 7 bases and V by 6 bases; bases with no gene match: 14.

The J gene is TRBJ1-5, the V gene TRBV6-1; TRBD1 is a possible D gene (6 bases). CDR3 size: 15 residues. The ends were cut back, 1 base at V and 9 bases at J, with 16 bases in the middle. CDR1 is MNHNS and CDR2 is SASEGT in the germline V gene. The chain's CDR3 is CASSEGGGVKRPQHF. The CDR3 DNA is TGTGCCAGCAGTGAAGGAGGGGGGGTAAAACGGCCCCAGCATTTT.

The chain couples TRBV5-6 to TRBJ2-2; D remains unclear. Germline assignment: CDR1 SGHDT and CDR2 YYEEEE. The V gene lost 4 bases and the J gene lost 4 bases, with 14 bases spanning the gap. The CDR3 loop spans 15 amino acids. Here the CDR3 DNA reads TGTGCCAGCAGCCTTGCGGTAGTAATCACCGGGGAGCTGTTTTTT. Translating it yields CASSLAVVITGELFF.

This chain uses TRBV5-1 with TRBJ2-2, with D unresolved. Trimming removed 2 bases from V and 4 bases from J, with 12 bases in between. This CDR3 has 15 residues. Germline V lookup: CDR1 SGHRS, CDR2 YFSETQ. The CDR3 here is CASSLTDKPTGELFF. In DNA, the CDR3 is TGCGCCAGCAGCTTAACCGACAAGCCCACCGGGGAGCTGTTTTTT.

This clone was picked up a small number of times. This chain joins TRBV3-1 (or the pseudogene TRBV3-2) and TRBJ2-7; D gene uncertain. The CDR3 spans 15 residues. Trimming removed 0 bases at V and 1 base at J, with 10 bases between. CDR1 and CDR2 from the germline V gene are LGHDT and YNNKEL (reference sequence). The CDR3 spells CASSQDSVLSYEQYF. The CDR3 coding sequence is TGTGCCAGCAGCCAAGACAGCGTCCTTTCCTACGAGCAGTACTTC.

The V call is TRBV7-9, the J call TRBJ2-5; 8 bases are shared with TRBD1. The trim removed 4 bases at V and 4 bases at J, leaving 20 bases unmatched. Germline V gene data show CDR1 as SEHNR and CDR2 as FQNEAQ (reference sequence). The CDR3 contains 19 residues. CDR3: CASSSPPGTGILGGETQYF. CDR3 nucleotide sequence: TGTGCCAGCAGCTCCCCCCCCGGGACAGGCATCCTGGGCGGAGAGACCCAGTACTTC.

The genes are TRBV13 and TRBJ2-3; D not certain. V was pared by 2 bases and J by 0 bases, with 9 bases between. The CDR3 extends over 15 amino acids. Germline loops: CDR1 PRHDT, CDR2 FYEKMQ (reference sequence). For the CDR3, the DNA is TGTGCCAGCAGCTTATCGGTCTTCAGCACAGATACGCAGTATTTT. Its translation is CASSLSVFSTDTQYF.

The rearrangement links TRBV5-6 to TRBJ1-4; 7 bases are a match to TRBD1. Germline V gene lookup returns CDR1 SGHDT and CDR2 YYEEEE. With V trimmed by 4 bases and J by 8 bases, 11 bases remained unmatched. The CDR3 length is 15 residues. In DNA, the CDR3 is TGTGCCAGCAGCCCGCGTCGCACAGGGGACGAAAAACTGTTTTTT. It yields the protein CASSPRRTGDEKLFF.

CDR3 DNA: TGTGCCAGCAGCCTCGCCGGGACAGGGAACACCGGGGAGCTGTTTTTT. This encodes CASSLAGTGNTGELFF. The rearrangement joins TRBV14 to TRBJ2-2; 8 nucleotides agree with TRBD1. Germline values: CDR1 SGHDN, CDR2 FVKESK. The CDR3 extends over 16 amino acids. V shed 4 bases, J shed 1 base, and the junction held 5 bases outside the gene matches.

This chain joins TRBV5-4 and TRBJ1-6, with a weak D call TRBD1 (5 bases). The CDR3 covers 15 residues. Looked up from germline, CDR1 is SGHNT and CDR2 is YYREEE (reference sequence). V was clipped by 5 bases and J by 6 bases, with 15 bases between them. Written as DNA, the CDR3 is TGTGCCAGCAGTCCCGTGGAGGGACGTAATTCACCCCTCCACTTT. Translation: CASSPVEGRNSPLHF.

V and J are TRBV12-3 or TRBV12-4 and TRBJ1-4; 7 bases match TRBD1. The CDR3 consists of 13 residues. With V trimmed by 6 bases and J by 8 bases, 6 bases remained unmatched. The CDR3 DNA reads TGTGCCAGCAGGACAGGGAATTACGAAAAACTGTTTTTT. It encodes CASRTGNYEKLFF.

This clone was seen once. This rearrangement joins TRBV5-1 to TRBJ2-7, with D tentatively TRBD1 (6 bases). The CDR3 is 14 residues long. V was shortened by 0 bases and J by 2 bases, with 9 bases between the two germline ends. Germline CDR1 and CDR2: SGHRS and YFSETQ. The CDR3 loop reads CASSLDRATYEQYF. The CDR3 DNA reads TGCGCCAGCAGCTTGGACAGGGCCACCTACGAGCAGTACTTC.